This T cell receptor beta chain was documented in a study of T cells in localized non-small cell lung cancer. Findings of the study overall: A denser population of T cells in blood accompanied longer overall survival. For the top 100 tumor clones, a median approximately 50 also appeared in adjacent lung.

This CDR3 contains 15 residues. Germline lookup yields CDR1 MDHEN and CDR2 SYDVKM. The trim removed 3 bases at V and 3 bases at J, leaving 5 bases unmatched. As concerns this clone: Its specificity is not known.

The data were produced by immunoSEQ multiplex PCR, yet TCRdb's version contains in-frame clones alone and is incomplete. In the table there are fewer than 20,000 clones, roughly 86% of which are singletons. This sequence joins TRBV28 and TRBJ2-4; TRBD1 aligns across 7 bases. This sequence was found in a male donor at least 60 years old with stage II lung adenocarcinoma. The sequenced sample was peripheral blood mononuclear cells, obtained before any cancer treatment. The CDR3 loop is CASSFLGTDKNIQYF. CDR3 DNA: TGTGCCAGCAGTTTCTTGGGGACAGACAAAAACATTCAGTACTTC.